This TCR beta chain was observed in a study of T cell responses to AZD1222 COVID-19 vaccine. Looked up from germline, CDR1 is MNHNS and CDR2 is SASEGT. The CDR3 is made up of 14 amino acids. V was pared by 3 bases and J by 2 bases, with 8 bases between. Data came from immunoSEQ multiplex PCR; TCRdb stores just in-frame clones and leaves some out. The sample carries roughly 65,000 clones, around four fifths recorded once. This sequence was found in an adult in good health. Sequenced material: peripheral blood, taken on day 0 of AZD1222 vaccination. V gene TRBV6-1 combines with J gene TRBJ1-5; D not certain. This chain's CDR3 is CASSETSGNQPQHF. CDR3 coding DNA: TGTGCCAGCAGTGAGACATCTGGCAATCAGCCCCAGCATTTT.